The entry below describes one T cell receptor (beta chain). The data were obtained in a study of blood T cell repertoires in COVID-19. Study context: The origin of the acute and convalescent COVID-19 samples was the United States, Italy and Spain. Nucleic acid was either cDNA or gDNA, and it came from T cells, B-cell-depleted T cells, or PBMCs.

Profiled with immunoSEQ multiplex PCR; TCRdb holds only in-frame clones, not every one. The sample records about 220,000 clones, around 84% being singletons. The source is a man in his fifties who had recovered from COVID-19. The sample taken for sequencing was peripheral blood.

The CDR3 is CAISELSSGLYEQYF. The CDR3, as DNA: TGTGCCATCAGTGAGTTGTCTAGCGGGCTCTACGAGCAGTACTTC. This sequence joins TRBV10-3 and TRBJ2-7; 8 bases fit TRBD2. CDR3 size: 15 residues. Germline CDR1 reads ENHRY; CDR2 reads SYGVKD. J lost 3 bases, V lost 1 base, and 5 bases had no gene match.